Presented here are 6 T cell receptor beta chains from one specimen sequenced in a study of neurological immune-mediated disorders. TCRdb re-analysed the 5' RACE reads in MiXCR, keeping a single row per CDR3 protein. In the table there are tens of thousands of distinct CDR3 sequences, roughly an eighth of which are singletons. Sequenced material: PBMCs. The receptors originated from a woman in her fifties or sixties in good health.

This clonotype was counted at least ten times. The genes are TRBV5-1 and TRBJ2-7; the D is unclear. The V end was cut by 0 bases, the J end by 0 bases, with 10 bases between. The V gene's germline CDR1 is SGHRS and CDR2 YFSETQ. CDR3 length: 15 residues. Here the CDR3 reads CASSLEPQSSYEQYF. The CDR3, as DNA: TGCGCCAGCAGCTTGGAGCCGCAAAGCTCCTACGAGCAGTACTTC.

In this sample, this clonotype turned up many times. The chain carries TRBV7-2 and TRBJ2-2; TRBD1 aligns across 7 bases. V was clipped by 0 bases and J by 5 bases; unmatched bases: 12. Germline loops: CDR1 SGHTA, CDR2 FQGNSA. The CDR3 loop spans 18 amino acids. The CDR3 is CASSLAIRQGVRTGELFF. The CDR3 DNA reads TGTGCCAGCAGCTTAGCGATTCGGCAGGGGGTTCGGACCGGGGAGCTGTTTTTT.

The chain couples TRBV12-3 or TRBV12-4 to TRBJ2-2; D might be TRBD2 (6 bases). The CDR3 contains 13 residues. The ends were cut back, 6 bases at V and 7 bases at J, with 12 bases in the middle. The DNA for the CDR3 is TGTGCCAGCAGGGGGGGTCGGGGCGGGGAGCTGTTTTTT. Translated, it gives CASRGGRGGELFF.

This clonotype showed up many times. The chain has TRBV6-6 and TRBJ2-7; 11 bases are shared with TRBD1. The CDR3 spans 15 residues. The germline gives CDR1 MNHNY, CDR2 SVGAGI (reference sequence). V lost 7 bases, J lost 6 bases, and 11 bases stayed unmatched. The CDR3 sequence: CASNSPDRGQVEQYF. The CDR3 DNA reads as TGTGCCAGCAACTCTCCGGACAGGGGGCAGGTCGAGCAGTACTTC.

This clonotype was detected many times. The J gene is TRBJ2-2, the V gene TRBV6-6; D is unclear. The CDR3 length is 14 residues. Germline V CDR1 and CDR2: MNHNY, SVGAGI (reference sequence). V lost 2 bases to trimming and J lost 1 base, with 5 bases between them. CDR3 residues: CASSYDGNTGELFF. CDR3 bases: TGTGCCAGCAGTTACGACGGGAACACCGGGGAGCTGTTTTTT.

This clonotype occurred many times. The chain combines TRBV12-3 or TRBV12-4 with TRBJ2-5; D ambiguous. Trimming removed 2 bases from V and 5 bases from J, with 6 bases in between. The CDR3 extends over 12 amino acids. The CDR3 DNA reads TGTGCCAGCAGTTTAATTGGGGAGACCCAGTACTTC. Translated, it gives CASSLIGETQYF.